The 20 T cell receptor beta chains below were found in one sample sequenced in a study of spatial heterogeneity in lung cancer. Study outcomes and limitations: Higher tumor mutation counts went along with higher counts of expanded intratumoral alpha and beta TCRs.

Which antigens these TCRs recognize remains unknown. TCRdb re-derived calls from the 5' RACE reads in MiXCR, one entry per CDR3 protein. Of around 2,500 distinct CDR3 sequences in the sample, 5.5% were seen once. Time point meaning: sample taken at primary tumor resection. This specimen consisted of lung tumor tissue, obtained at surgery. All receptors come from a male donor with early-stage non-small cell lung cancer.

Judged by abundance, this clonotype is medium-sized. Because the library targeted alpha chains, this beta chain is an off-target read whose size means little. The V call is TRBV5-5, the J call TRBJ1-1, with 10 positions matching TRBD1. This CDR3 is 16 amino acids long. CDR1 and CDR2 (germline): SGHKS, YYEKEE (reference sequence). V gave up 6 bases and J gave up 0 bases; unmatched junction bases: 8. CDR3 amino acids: CASILGTGELNTEAFF. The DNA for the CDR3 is TGTGCCAGCATCCTTGGGACAGGGGAACTGAACACTGAAGCTTTCTTT.

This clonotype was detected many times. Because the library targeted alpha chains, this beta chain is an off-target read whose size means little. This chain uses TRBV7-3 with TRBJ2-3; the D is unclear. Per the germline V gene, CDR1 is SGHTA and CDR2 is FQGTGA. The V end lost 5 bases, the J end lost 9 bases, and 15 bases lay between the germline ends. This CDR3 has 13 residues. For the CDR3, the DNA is TGTGCCAGCAGCCCCGGACCCCAGCAGACGCAGTATTTT. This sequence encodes CASSPGPQQTQYF.

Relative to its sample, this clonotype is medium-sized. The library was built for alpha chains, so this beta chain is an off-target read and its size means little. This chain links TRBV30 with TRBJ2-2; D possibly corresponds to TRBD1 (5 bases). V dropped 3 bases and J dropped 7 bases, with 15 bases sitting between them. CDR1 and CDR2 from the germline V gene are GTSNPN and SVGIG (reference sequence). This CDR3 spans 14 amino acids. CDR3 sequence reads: CAWRPPRESGELFF. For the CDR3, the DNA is TGTGCCTGGAGGCCACCCAGGGAAAGCGGGGAGCTGTTTTTT.

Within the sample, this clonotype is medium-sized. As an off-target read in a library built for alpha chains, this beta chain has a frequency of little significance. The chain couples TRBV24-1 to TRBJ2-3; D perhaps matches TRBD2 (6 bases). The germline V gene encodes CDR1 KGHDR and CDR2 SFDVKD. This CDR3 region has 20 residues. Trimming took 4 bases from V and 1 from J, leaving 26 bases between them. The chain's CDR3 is CATSDSFVPYQAGGTDTQYF. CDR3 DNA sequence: TGTGCCACCAGTGACAGCTTCGTCCCTTATCAAGCGGGTGGCACAGATACGCAGTATTTT.

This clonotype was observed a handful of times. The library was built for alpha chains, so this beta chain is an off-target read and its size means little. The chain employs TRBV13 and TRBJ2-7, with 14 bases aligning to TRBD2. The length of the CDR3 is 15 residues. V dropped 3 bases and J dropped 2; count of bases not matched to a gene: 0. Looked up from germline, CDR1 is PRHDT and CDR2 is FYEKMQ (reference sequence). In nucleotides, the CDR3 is TGTGCCAGCAGCTTGGGACTAGCGGGGGCCTACGAGCAGTACTTC. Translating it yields CASSLGLAGAYEQYF.

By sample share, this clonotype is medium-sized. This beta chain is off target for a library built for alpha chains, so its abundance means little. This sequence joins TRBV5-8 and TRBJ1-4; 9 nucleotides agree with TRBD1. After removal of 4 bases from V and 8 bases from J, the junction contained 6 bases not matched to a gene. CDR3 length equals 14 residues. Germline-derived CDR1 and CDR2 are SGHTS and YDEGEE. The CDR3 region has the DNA TGTGCCAGCAGCCAGGGACAGGGATCCGAAAAACTGTTTTTT. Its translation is CASSQGQGSEKLFF.

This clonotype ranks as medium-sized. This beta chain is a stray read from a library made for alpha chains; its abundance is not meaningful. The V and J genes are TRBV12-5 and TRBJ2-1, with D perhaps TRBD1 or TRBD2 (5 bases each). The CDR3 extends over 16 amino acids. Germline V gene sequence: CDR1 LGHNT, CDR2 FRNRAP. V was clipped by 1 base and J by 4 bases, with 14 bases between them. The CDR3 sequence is CASGLEEGKGYNEQFF. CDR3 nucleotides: TGTGCTAGTGGTTTGGAAGAGGGGAAGGGGTACAATGAGCAGTTCTTC.

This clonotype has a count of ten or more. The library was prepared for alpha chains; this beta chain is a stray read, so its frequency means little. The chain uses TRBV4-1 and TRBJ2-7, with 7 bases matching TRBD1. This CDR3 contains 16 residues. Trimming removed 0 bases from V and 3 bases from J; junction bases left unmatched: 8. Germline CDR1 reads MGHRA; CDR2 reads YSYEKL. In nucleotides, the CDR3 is TGCGCCAGCAGCCAAGAAGGTTGGGACAGAGACTACGAGCAGTACTTC. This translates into CASSQEGWDRDYEQYF.

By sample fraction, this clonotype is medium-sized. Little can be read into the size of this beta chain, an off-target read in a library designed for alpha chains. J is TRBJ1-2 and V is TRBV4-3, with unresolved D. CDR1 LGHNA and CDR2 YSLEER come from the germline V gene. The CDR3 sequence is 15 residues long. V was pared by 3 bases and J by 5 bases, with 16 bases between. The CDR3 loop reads CASSHALRVGYGYTF. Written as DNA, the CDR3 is TGCGCCAGCAGCCACGCCCTTCGGGTTGGATATGGCTACACCTTC.

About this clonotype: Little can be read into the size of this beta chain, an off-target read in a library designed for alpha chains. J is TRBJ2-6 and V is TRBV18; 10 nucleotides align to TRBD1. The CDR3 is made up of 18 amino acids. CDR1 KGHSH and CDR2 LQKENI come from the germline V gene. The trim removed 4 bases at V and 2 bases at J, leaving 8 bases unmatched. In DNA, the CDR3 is TGTGCCAGCTCACTCGCCGGGACAGGGGCCGCTGGGGCCAACGTCCTGACTTTC. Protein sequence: CASSLAGTGAAGANVLTF.

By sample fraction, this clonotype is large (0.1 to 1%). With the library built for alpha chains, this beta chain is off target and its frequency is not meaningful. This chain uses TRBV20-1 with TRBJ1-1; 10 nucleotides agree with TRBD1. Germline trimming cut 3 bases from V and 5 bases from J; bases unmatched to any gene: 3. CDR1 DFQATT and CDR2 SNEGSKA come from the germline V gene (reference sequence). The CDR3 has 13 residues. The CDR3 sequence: CSARGTGETEAFF. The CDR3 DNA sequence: TGCAGTGCTAGGGGGACAGGGGAAACTGAAGCTTTCTTT.

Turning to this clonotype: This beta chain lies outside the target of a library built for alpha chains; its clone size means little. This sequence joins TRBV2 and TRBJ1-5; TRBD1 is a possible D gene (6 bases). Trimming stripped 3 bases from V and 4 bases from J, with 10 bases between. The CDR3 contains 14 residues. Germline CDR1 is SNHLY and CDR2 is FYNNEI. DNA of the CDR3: TGTGCCAGCAGTGATCCAGGGGTTAATCAGCCCCAGCATTTT. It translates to CASSDPGVNQPQHF.

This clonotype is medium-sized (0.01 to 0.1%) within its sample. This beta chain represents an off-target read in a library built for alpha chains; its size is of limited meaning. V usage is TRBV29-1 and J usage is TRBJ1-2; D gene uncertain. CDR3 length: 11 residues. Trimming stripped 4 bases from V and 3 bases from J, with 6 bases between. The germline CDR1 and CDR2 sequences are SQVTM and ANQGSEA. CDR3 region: CSVGSDYGYTF. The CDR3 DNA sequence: TGCAGCGTTGGATCCGACTATGGCTACACCTTC.

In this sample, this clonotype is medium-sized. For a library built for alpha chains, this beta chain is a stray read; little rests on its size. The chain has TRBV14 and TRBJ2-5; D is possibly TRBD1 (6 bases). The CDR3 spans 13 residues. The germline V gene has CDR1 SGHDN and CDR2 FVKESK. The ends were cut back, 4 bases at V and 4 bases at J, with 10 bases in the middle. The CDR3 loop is CASSPEQGETQYF. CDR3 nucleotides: TGTGCCAGCAGCCCAGAACAGGGAGAGACCCAGTACTTC.

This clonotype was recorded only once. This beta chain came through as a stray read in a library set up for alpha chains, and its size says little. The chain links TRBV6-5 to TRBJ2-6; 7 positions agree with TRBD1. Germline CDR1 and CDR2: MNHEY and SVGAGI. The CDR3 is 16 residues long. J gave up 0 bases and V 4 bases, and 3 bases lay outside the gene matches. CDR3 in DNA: TGTGCCAGCAGTTTCCAGGGGGTCTCTGGGGCCAACGTCCTGACTTTC. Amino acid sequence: CASSFQGVSGANVLTF.

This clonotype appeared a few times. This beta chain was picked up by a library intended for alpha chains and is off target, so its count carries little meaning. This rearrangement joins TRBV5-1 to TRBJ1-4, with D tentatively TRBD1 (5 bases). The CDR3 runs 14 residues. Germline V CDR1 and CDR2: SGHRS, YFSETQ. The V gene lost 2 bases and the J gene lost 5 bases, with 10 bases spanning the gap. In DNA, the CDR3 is TGCGCCAGCAGCTTCGGGGCAGGGAATGAAAAACTGTTTTTT. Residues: CASSFGAGNEKLFF.

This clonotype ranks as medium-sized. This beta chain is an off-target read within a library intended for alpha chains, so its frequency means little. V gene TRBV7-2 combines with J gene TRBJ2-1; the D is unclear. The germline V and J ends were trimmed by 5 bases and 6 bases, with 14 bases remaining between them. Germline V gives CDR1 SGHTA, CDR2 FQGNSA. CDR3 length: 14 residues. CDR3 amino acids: CASSTESLGNEQFF. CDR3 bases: TGTGCCAGCAGCACGGAGTCCCTTGGCAATGAGCAGTTCTTC.

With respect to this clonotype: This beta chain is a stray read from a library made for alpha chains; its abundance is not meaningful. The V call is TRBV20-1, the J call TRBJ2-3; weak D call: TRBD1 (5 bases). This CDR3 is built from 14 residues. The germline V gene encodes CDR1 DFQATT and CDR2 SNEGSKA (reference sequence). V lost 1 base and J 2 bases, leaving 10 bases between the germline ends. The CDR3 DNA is TGCAGTGCTAGAGGACCAGGGAACACAGATACGCAGTATTTT. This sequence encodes CSARGPGNTDTQYF.

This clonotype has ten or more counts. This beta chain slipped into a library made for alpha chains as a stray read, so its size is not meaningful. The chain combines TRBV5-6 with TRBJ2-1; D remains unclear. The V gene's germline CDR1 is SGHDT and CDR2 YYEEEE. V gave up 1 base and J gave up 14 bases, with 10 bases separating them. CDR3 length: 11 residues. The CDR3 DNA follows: TGTGCCAGCAGCTTGAAAGGGTGGGAGTTCTTC. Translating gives CASSLKGWEFF. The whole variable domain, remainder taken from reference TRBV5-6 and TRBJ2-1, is DAGVTQSPTHLIKTRGQQVTLRCSPKSGHDTVSWYQQALGQGPQFIFQYYEEEERQRGNFPDRFSGHQFPNYSSELNVNALLLGDSALYLCASSLKGWEFFGPGTRLTVL.

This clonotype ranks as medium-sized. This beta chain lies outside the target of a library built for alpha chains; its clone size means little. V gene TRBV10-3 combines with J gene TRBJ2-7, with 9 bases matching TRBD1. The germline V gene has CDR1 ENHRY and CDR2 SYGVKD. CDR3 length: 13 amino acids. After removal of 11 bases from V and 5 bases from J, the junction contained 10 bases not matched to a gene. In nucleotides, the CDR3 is TGTGCCGTCGGGACAGGGTATGAAGACGAGCAGTACTTC. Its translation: CAVGTGYEDEQYF.